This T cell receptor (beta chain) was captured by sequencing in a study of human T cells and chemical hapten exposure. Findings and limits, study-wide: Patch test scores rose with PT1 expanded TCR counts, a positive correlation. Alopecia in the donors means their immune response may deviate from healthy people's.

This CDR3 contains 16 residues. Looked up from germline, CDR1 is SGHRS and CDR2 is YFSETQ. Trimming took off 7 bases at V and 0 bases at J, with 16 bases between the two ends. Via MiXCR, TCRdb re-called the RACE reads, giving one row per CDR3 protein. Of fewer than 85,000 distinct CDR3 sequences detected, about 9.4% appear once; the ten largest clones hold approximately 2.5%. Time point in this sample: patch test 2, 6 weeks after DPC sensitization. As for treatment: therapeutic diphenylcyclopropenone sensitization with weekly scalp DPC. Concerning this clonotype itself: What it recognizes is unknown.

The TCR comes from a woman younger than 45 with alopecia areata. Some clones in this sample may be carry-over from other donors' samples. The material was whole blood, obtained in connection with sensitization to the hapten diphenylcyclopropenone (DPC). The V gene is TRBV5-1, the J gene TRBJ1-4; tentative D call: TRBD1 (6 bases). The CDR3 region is CASARGFGATNEKLFF. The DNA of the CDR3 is TGCGCCAGCGCCAGGGGTTTCGGTGCAACTAATGAAAAACTGTTTTTT. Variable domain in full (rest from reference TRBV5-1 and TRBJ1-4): KAGVTQTPRYLIKTRGQQVTLSCSPISGHRSVSWYQQTPGQGLQFLFEYFSETQRNKGNFPGRFSGRQFSNSRSEMNVSTLELGDSALYLCASARGFGATNEKLFFGSGTQLSVL.